The rows below give T cell receptor beta chains drawn from one sample of a study of T cells after posttransplantation cyclophosphamide. Measured with immunoSEQ multiplex PCR; TCRdb has only the in-frame clones, and not every one. In the table there are approximately 10,000 clones, about 80% of which are singletons. The material was PBMCs, obtained around 55 weeks after allogeneic stem cell transplant with calcineurin inhibitor and methotrexate. The receptors shown here come from a male patient younger than 45 who received an allogeneic stem cell transplant from an unrelated donor, was CMV-positive, and had acute GVHD only. Some T cells may be provided by the graft donor. The CDR3 runs from the conserved cysteine through the conserved F or W. D genes are given only for firm matches. Size is omitted from some rows. Given values are once, few, many or a class for expanded clones.

cdr3_aa: CASTLDGYRGYTF
cdr3_nt: TGTGCCAGCACTCTAGACGGGTATCGTGGCTACACCTTC
clone_size: .
d_call: .
j_call: TRBJ1-2
v_call: TRBV7-2
cdr3_length: 13

cdr3_aa: CASSGAERPGVVPQYF
cdr3_nt: TGTGCCAGCAGTGGTGCTGAGCGGCCGGGGGTAGTGCCCCAGTACTTC
clone_size: .
d_call: .
j_call: TRBJ2-5
v_call: TRBV2
cdr3_length: 16

cdr3_aa: CASSRGEAADTQYF
cdr3_nt: TGCGCCAGCAGCCGAGGGGAGGCGGCAGATACGCAGTATTTT
clone_size: .
d_call: .
j_call: TRBJ2-3
v_call: TRBV5-1
cdr3_length: 14

cdr3_aa: CAISESRQGALEQYF
cdr3_nt: TGTGCCATCAGTGAATCCCGCCAGGGGGCTTTGGAGCAGTACTTC
clone_size: .
d_call: TRBD1
j_call: TRBJ2-7
v_call: TRBV10-3
cdr3_length: 15

cdr3_aa: CASRGTGPNEKLFF
cdr3_nt: TGCGCCAGCAGGGGGACAGGGCCGAATGAAAAACTGTTTTTT
clone_size: medium-sized
d_call: TRBD1
j_call: TRBJ1-4
v_call: TRBV4-1
cdr3_length: 14

cdr3_aa: CASRRQVGQPQHF
cdr3_nt: TGTGCCAGCAGACGACAGGTCGGGCAGCCCCAGCATTTT
clone_size: .
d_call: .
j_call: TRBJ1-5
v_call: TRBV6-6
cdr3_length: 13

cdr3_aa: CASGTGVSTYEQYF
cdr3_nt: TGTGCCAGCGGTACGGGAGTGAGCACCTACGAGCAGTACTTC
clone_size: .
d_call: .
j_call: TRBJ2-7
v_call: TRBV5-4
cdr3_length: 14

cdr3_aa: CASGSDRETYEQYF
cdr3_nt: TGTGCTAGTGGTTCCGACAGGGAAACCTACGAGCAGTACTTC
clone_size: .
d_call: TRBD1
j_call: TRBJ2-7
v_call: TRBV12-5
cdr3_length: 14

cdr3_aa: CASSQARGTEAFF
cdr3_nt: TGTGCCAGCAGCCAGGCCAGGGGAACTGAAGCTTTCTTT
clone_size: .
d_call: .
j_call: TRBJ1-1
v_call: TRBV14
cdr3_length: 13

cdr3_aa: CSVEGVRDREYEQYF
cdr3_nt: TGCAGCGTTGAAGGAGTTCGGGACAGGGAGTACGAGCAGTACTTC
clone_size: .
d_call: TRBD1
j_call: TRBJ2-7
v_call: TRBV29-1
cdr3_length: 15

cdr3_aa: CASSQRGGQETQYF
cdr3_nt: TGTGCCAGCAGTCAGAGGGGGGGACAAGAGACCCAGTACTTC
clone_size: .
d_call: .
j_call: TRBJ2-5
v_call: TRBV25-1
cdr3_length: 14

cdr3_aa: CASRRTGRNTEAFF
cdr3_nt: TGTGCCAGCAGACGGACAGGTCGGAACACTGAAGCTTTCTTT
clone_size: .
d_call: TRBD1
j_call: TRBJ1-1
v_call: TRBV5-6
cdr3_length: 14

cdr3_aa: CASQDRNYGYTF
cdr3_nt: TGTGCCAGCCAGGACAGAAACTATGGCTACACCTTC
clone_size: .
d_call: .
j_call: TRBJ1-2
v_call: TRBV2
cdr3_length: 12

cdr3_aa: CASSGPTGSYGYTF
cdr3_nt: TGTGCCAGCAGCGGCCCGACAGGGAGTTATGGCTACACCTTC
clone_size: .
d_call: TRBD1
j_call: TRBJ1-2
v_call: TRBV9
cdr3_length: 14

cdr3_aa: CASSPPLGAPYEQYF
cdr3_nt: TGTGCCAGCAGTCCCCCTCTTGGAGCTCCCTACGAGCAGTACTTC
clone_size: .
d_call: .
j_call: TRBJ2-7
v_call: TRBV6-5
cdr3_length: 15

cdr3_aa: CASRGEGHGYTF
cdr3_nt: TGTGCCAGCAGGGGGGAGGGACATGGCTACACCTTC
clone_size: .
d_call: .
j_call: TRBJ1-2
v_call: TRBV2
cdr3_length: 12

cdr3_aa: CASSLSQTNQPQHF
cdr3_nt: TGTGCCAGCAGCTTGAGCCAGACAAATCAGCCCCAGCATTTT
clone_size: .
d_call: .
j_call: TRBJ1-5
v_call: TRBV5-6
cdr3_length: 14

cdr3_aa: CASSTGQGARPASNEQFF
cdr3_nt: TGCGCCAGCAGCACGGGACAGGGGGCACGCCCCGCTTCCAATGAGCAGTTCTTC
clone_size: .
d_call: TRBD1
j_call: TRBJ2-1
v_call: TRBV5-1
cdr3_length: 18

cdr3_aa: CASSLQGSNTGELFF
cdr3_nt: TGTGCCAGTTCCTTACAGGGTTCGAACACCGGGGAGCTGTTTTTT
clone_size: .
d_call: .
j_call: TRBJ2-2
v_call: TRBV19
cdr3_length: 15

cdr3_aa: CAWTLRGQGRAFF
cdr3_nt: TGTGCCTGGACTTTACGAGGGCAGGGGCGAGCTTTCTTT
clone_size: .
d_call: .
j_call: TRBJ1-1
v_call: TRBV30
cdr3_length: 13

cdr3_aa: CSVMKLAGVFYEQFF
cdr3_nt: TGCAGCGTCATGAAACTAGCGGGAGTGTTCTATGAGCAGTTCTTC
clone_size: .
d_call: TRBD2
j_call: TRBJ2-1
v_call: TRBV29-1
cdr3_length: 15

cdr3_aa: CASSPSLGQSSTDTQYF
cdr3_nt: TGTGCCAGCAGCCCCAGCCTCGGACAGTCTAGCACAGATACGCAGTATTTT
clone_size: large
d_call: .
j_call: TRBJ2-3
v_call: TRBV7-9
cdr3_length: 17

cdr3_aa: CASSPGTGSTDTQYF
cdr3_nt: TGTGCCAGCAGCCCCGGGACAGGGAGCACAGATACGCAGTATTTT
clone_size: .
d_call: TRBD1
j_call: TRBJ2-3
v_call: TRBV6-5
cdr3_length: 15

cdr3_aa: CASRADRGLNTEAFF
cdr3_nt: TGTGCCAGCAGAGCTGACAGGGGGCTAAACACTGAAGCTTTCTTT
clone_size: .
d_call: TRBD1
j_call: TRBJ1-1
v_call: TRBV2
cdr3_length: 15

cdr3_aa: CASSPWDRPQYEQYF
cdr3_nt: TGTGCCAGCAGCCCCTGGGACAGACCGCAATACGAGCAGTACTTC
clone_size: .
d_call: TRBD1
j_call: TRBJ2-7
v_call: TRBV7-9
cdr3_length: 15

cdr3_aa: CASGGGAANIQYF
cdr3_nt: TGTGCCAGCGGAGGGGGGGCGGCGAACATTCAGTACTTC
clone_size: .
d_call: .
j_call: TRBJ2-4
v_call: TRBV6-5
cdr3_length: 13

cdr3_aa: CASTFLFSGANVLTF
cdr3_nt: TGTGCCAGTACGTTTCTCTTTTCTGGGGCCAACGTCCTGACTTTC
clone_size: few
d_call: .
j_call: TRBJ2-6
v_call: TRBV19
cdr3_length: 15

cdr3_aa: CASSDASGEYPYEQYF
cdr3_nt: TGTGCCAGCAGTGATGCTAGCGGGGAATACCCCTACGAGCAGTACTTC
clone_size: few
d_call: TRBD2
j_call: TRBJ2-7
v_call: TRBV2
cdr3_length: 16

cdr3_aa: CASSFEVSGVQYF
cdr3_nt: TGTGCCAGCAGCTTCGAAGTTTCGGGGGTTCAGTACTTC
clone_size: .
d_call: .
j_call: TRBJ2-7
v_call: TRBV5-6
cdr3_length: 13

cdr3_aa: CSVELAGVYNEQFF
cdr3_nt: TGCAGCGTCGAACTAGCGGGAGTCTACAATGAGCAGTTCTTC
clone_size: .
d_call: TRBD2
j_call: TRBJ2-1
v_call: TRBV29-1
cdr3_length: 14

cdr3_aa: CASSHPPGGTSGTDTQYF
cdr3_nt: TGCGCCAGCAGCCATCCCCCCGGCGGGACTAGCGGCACAGATACGCAGTATTTT
clone_size: .
d_call: TRBD2
j_call: TRBJ2-3
v_call: TRBV4-1
cdr3_length: 18

cdr3_aa: CASSLELRGQNYGYTF
cdr3_nt: TGTGCCAGCAGCTTAGAACTCCGAGGGCAAAACTATGGCTACACCTTC
clone_size: .
d_call: .
j_call: TRBJ1-2
v_call: TRBV13
cdr3_length: 16

cdr3_aa: CASSPQVQETQYF
cdr3_nt: TGTGCCAGCAGCCCACAAGTCCAAGAGACCCAGTACTTC
clone_size: .
d_call: .
j_call: TRBJ2-5
v_call: TRBV7-3
cdr3_length: 13

cdr3_aa: CASSPRPQVVIADTQYF
cdr3_nt: TGTGCCAGCAGTCCCCGCCCACAGGTAGTAATCGCAGATACGCAGTATTTT
clone_size: .
d_call: .
j_call: TRBJ2-3
v_call: TRBV27
cdr3_length: 17

cdr3_aa: CASSLQGATEGYTF
cdr3_nt: TGTGCCAGCAGCTTACAGGGGGCGACGGAAGGCTACACCTTC
clone_size: .
d_call: TRBD1
j_call: TRBJ1-2
v_call: TRBV7-2
cdr3_length: 14

cdr3_aa: CASSLTGAINYGYTF
cdr3_nt: TGTGCCAGCAGCTTGACAGGGGCGATAAACTATGGCTACACCTTC
clone_size: few
d_call: TRBD1
j_call: TRBJ1-2
v_call: TRBV5-6
cdr3_length: 15

cdr3_aa: CASSLTGFYEQYF
cdr3_nt: TGTGCCAGCAGCTTGACAGGATTCTACGAGCAGTACTTC
clone_size: .
d_call: .
j_call: TRBJ2-7
v_call: TRBV7-2
cdr3_length: 13

cdr3_aa: CASSRSGSEQYF
cdr3_nt: TGTGCCAGCAGCCGGAGCGGGTCCGAGCAGTACTTC
clone_size: .
d_call: .
j_call: TRBJ2-7
v_call: TRBV14
cdr3_length: 12

cdr3_aa: CASPAGQGFTDTQYF
cdr3_nt: TGTGCCAGCCCGGCGGGACAGGGGTTCACAGATACGCAGTATTTT
clone_size: .
d_call: TRBD1
j_call: TRBJ2-3
v_call: TRBV7-9
cdr3_length: 15

cdr3_aa: CASSLAKRRERTGELFF
cdr3_nt: TGTGCCAGCAGCTTGGCCAAACGGCGGGAGAGGACAGGGGAGCTGTTTTTT
clone_size: .
d_call: TRBD2
j_call: TRBJ2-2
v_call: TRBV5-6
cdr3_length: 17

cdr3_aa: CASSEGTPYEQYF
cdr3_nt: TGTGCCAGCAGCGAGGGGACACCCTACGAGCAGTACTTC
clone_size: .
d_call: .
j_call: TRBJ2-7
v_call: TRBV9
cdr3_length: 13

cdr3_aa: CASSPGGPNSYEQYF
cdr3_nt: TGTGCCAGCAGCCCAGGAGGACCGAACTCCTACGAGCAGTACTTC
clone_size: .
d_call: .
j_call: TRBJ2-7
v_call: TRBV11-2
cdr3_length: 15

cdr3_aa: CASSQVGQGYHEQFF
cdr3_nt: TGCGCCAGCAGCCAAGTCGGACAGGGCTACCATGAGCAGTTCTTC
clone_size: .
d_call: TRBD1
j_call: TRBJ2-1
v_call: TRBV4-1
cdr3_length: 15

cdr3_aa: CASRPAGLGYEQYF
cdr3_nt: TGTGCCAGCAGGCCAGCGGGACTAGGCTACGAGCAGTACTTC
clone_size: .
d_call: TRBD2
j_call: TRBJ2-7
v_call: TRBV27
cdr3_length: 14

cdr3_aa: CASSFGGARTDTQYF
cdr3_nt: TGTGCCAGCAGCTTTGGAGGGGCCCGCACAGATACGCAGTATTTT
clone_size: .
d_call: .
j_call: TRBJ2-3
v_call: TRBV7-9
cdr3_length: 15

cdr3_aa: CAWSVETSQTGELFF
cdr3_nt: TGTGCCTGGAGTGTAGAGACTAGTCAAACCGGGGAGCTGTTTTTT
clone_size: once
d_call: .
j_call: TRBJ2-2
v_call: TRBV30
cdr3_length: 15

cdr3_aa: CASSLGLAVYEQYF
cdr3_nt: TGTGCCAGCAGTTTGGGACTAGCGGTTTACGAGCAGTACTTC
clone_size: .
d_call: TRBD2
j_call: TRBJ2-7
v_call: TRBV7-2
cdr3_length: 14

cdr3_aa: CSASTGSTEAFF
cdr3_nt: TGCAGCGCCTCCACAGGGAGTACTGAAGCTTTCTTT
clone_size: .
d_call: .
j_call: TRBJ1-1
v_call: TRBV29-1
cdr3_length: 12

cdr3_aa: CASSITGTLNTEAFF
cdr3_nt: TGTGCCAGCAGCATTACCGGGACACTAAACACTGAAGCTTTCTTT
clone_size: .
d_call: .
j_call: TRBJ1-1
v_call: TRBV9
cdr3_length: 15

cdr3_aa: CAIRGEVRSNEQFF
cdr3_nt: TGTGCCATCAGGGGAGAGGTTAGGTCTAATGAGCAGTTCTTC
clone_size: .
d_call: .
j_call: TRBJ2-1
v_call: TRBV10-3
cdr3_length: 14

cdr3_aa: CASRAGWKETQYF
cdr3_nt: TGTGCCAGCAGGGCAGGGTGGAAAGAGACCCAGTACTTC
clone_size: once
d_call: .
j_call: TRBJ2-5
v_call: TRBV2
cdr3_length: 13

cdr3_aa: CASRLMPGGGAGELFF
cdr3_nt: TGTGCCAGCAGGCTGATGCCCGGCGGGGGAGCCGGGGAGCTGTTTTTT
clone_size: .
d_call: TRBD2
j_call: TRBJ2-2
v_call: TRBV27
cdr3_length: 16

cdr3_aa: CASSRSGQGSDTQYF
cdr3_nt: TGTGCCAGCAGTAGAAGTGGACAGGGATCAGATACGCAGTATTTT
clone_size: once
d_call: TRBD1
j_call: TRBJ2-3
v_call: TRBV2
cdr3_length: 15

cdr3_aa: CASSLGHNYGYTF
cdr3_nt: TGTGCCAGCAGCTTAGGACACAACTATGGCTACACCTTC
clone_size: medium-sized
d_call: .
j_call: TRBJ1-2
v_call: TRBV7-9
cdr3_length: 13

cdr3_aa: CASSPDKYGYTF
cdr3_nt: TGTGCCAGCAGCCCCGACAAGTATGGCTACACCTTC
clone_size: .
d_call: .
j_call: TRBJ1-2
v_call: TRBV9
cdr3_length: 12